The 29 T cell receptor beta chains in this list originate from one sample, sequenced in a study of kidney transplant recipient with SARS-CoV-2 infection. TCRdb reanalysed the reads using MiXCR and keeps one entry per CDR3 protein. In the table there are 200,000 to 300,000 distinct CDR3 sequences, around 28% of which are singletons. This material consisted of a blood sample, taken at baseline and between days 110 and 120 from a kidney transplant recipient. Receptor source: a male patient aged 25 to 39 who had COVID-19 and was a kidney transplant recipient. Some T cells may originate from the graft donor.

A remark on this clonotype: Being one base from a much bigger clone, this may be a read error. V gene TRBV13 combines with J gene TRBJ2-2; TRBD1 matches 7 bases. This CDR3 spans 13 amino acids. The J segment lost 6 bases and the V segment lost 5 bases, leaving 3 bases of the junction unmatched. Germline values: CDR1 PRHDT, CDR2 FYEKMQ (reference sequence). CDR3 loop: CASSSTGAGELFF. The CDR3 nucleotides read TGTGCCAGCAGCAGTACAGGGGCCGGGGAGCTGTTTTTT.

This clonotype was counted at least ten times. The genes are TRBV3-1 and TRBJ2-2; D gene uncertain. The V gene's germline CDR1 is LGHDT and CDR2 YNNKEL (reference sequence). The CDR3 contains 18 residues. The V end lost 4 bases, the J end lost 5 bases, and 23 bases lay between the germline ends. This CDR3 is CASSPRIPISGLTGELFF. In DNA, the CDR3 is TGTGCCAGCAGCCCTAGGATTCCCATTTCAGGCTTGACCGGGGAGCTGTTTTTT.

With regard to this clonotype: A far larger clone differs by one base, so this is likely a read error. DNA for the CDR3: TGTACCAGCAGTTACCAGAGGTCCCCCCTCTATTCTCGCGGCTACACCTTC. The encoded protein is CTSSYQRSPLYSRGYTF. V gene TRBV6-5 combines with J gene TRBJ2-4, with D unresolved. The J call is uncertain, as TRBJ1-2 better fits the DNA end. CDR1 MNHEY and CDR2 SVGAGI come from the germline V gene. The CDR3 runs to 17 residues.

To note about this clonotype: A read error is possible here, since a much larger clone lies one base away. This chain connects TRBV28 to TRBJ2-1; D uncertain. This CDR3 has 14 amino acids. Germline V gene sequence: CDR1 MDHEN, CDR2 SYDVKM. The DNA for the CDR3 is TGTGCCAGCAGTTTAAGGGCGGCGTTCAGTGAGCGGTTCTTC. Translation: CASSLRAAFSERFF.

Turning to this clonotype: A much larger clone differs from this one at a single base, so this may be a read error. The chain joins TRBV29-1 to TRBJ1-2; TRBD1 matches at 7 bases. The CDR3 contains 16 residues. Germline CDR1 reads SQVTM; CDR2 reads ANQGSEA. The CDR3 nucleotides are TGCGGCGTCGGGATGGAGGGGCAGGGGGTTAACTATGGCTACACCTTC. Amino acids: CGVGMEGQGVNYGYTF.

This clonotype showed up just a few times. Germline and junction disagree at one end, which may indicate a read error. The chain links TRBV13 to TRBJ2-1, with 8 bases aligning to TRBD2. Germline V gene sequence: CDR1 PRHDT, CDR2 FYEKMQ (reference sequence). The CDR3 runs to 17 residues. The CDR3 is CAGSLKFPGGPLNEQFF. CDR3 sequence (DNA): TGTGCCGGCAGCTTAAAGTTCCCGGGAGGGCCTTTAAATGAGCAGTTCTTC.

For this clonotype: A much larger clone differs by one base, so this may be a read error. This chain uses TRBV12-3 or TRBV12-4 with TRBJ1-6; D not certain. The length of the CDR3 is 13 residues. CDR3 DNA sequence: TGTGCCAGCGCAGTATCCTATAGTTCACCCCTCCACTTT. Its translation: CASAVSYSSPLHF.

Note on this clonotype: A much larger clone sits a single nucleotide away, making a read error possible. The V call is TRBV15, the J call TRBJ1-2, with no clear D. V was cut by 4 bases and J by 4 bases, with 22 bases left in between. CDR3 length: 17 amino acids. The germline gives CDR1 LNHNV, CDR2 YYDKDF (reference sequence). The CDR3 DNA reads as TGTGCCACCAGCATACGGTTAAGGTGTGGAAGGACCTATGGCTACACCTTC. This translates into CATSIRLRCGRTYGYTF.

Turning to this clonotype: The conserved phenylalanine or tryptophan is not found at the CDR3 terminus, so this likely reflects a read error. The CDR3 DNA is TGCGCCAGCAGCTTGCCATCCTACGAGCAGTACCTC. Translating it yields CASSLPSYEQYL. The rearrangement uses TRBV5-1 and TRBJ2-7; D is unclear. The germline V gene has CDR1 SGHRS and CDR2 YFSETQ. This CDR3 region has 12 residues. V was trimmed by 1 base and J by 1 base, leaving 3 bases between them.

V usage is TRBV5-6 and J usage is TRBJ2-2; D is perhaps TRBD2 (6 bases). Per the germline V gene, CDR1 is SGHDT and CDR2 is YYEEEE. The CDR3 sequence is 16 residues long. The ends were cut back, 4 bases at V and 4 bases at J, with 17 bases in the middle. The CDR3 sequence is CASSLPGASVTGELFF. The CDR3 DNA reads as TGTGCCAGCAGCCTACCCGGCGCTAGCGTCACCGGGGAGCTGTTTTTT.

This clonotype was observed at least ten times. The chain recombines TRBV7-9 with TRBJ1-1; no firm D call. Germline V CDR1 and CDR2: SEHNR, FQNEAQ (reference sequence). V was shortened by 1 base and J by 1 base, with 7 bases between the two germline ends. This CDR3 comprises 14 residues. The CDR3 protein is CASSLEPENTEAFF. The CDR3 coding sequence is TGTGCCAGCAGCTTAGAGCCGGAGAACACTGAAGCTTTCTTT. Full variable domain (remainder filled in from reference TRBV7-9 and TRBJ1-1): DTGVSQNPRHKITKRGQNVTFRCDPISEHNRLYWYRQTLGQGPEFLTYFQNEAQLEKSRLLSDRFSAERPKGSFSTLEIQRTEQGDSAMYLCASSLEPENTEAFFGQGTRLTVV.

Note on this clonotype: Since a much larger clone is just one base distant, this may be a read error. The final CDR3 position lacks the conserved phenylalanine or tryptophan, pointing to a likely read error. The chain carries TRBV30 and TRBJ1-2; D remains unclear. V lost 5 bases and J lost 4, with 23 bases in between. Germline CDR1 and CDR2: GTSNPN and SVGIG (reference sequence). The CDR3 extends over 16 amino acids. The CDR3 DNA follows: TGTGCCTGGGGGTGCGTGCGTTATAGAAAGACCTATGGCTACACCCTC. This gives the protein CAWGCVRYRKTYGYTL.

This clonotype came up a few times. V usage is TRBV6-2 or TRBV6-3 and J usage is TRBJ2-3; a weak D match, TRBD2 (6 bases). Germline assignment: CDR1 MNHEY and CDR2 SVGEGT. Trimming took off 6 bases at V and 1 base at J, with 17 bases between the two ends. This CDR3 is built from 16 residues. The CDR3: CASSSGTALGTDTQYF. CDR3 DNA: TGTGCCAGCAGCTCTGGGACTGCGTTAGGCACAGATACGCAGTATTTT.

This clonotype was picked up many times. V gene TRBV4-3 combines with J gene TRBJ1-2; no clear D. Germline assignment: CDR1 LGHNA and CDR2 YSLEER. Between the trimmed V and J ends, which lost 4 bases and 4 bases, there was a span of 22 bases. This CDR3 has 17 amino acids. The CDR3 nucleotides read TGCGCCAGCAGCCGGAAGCAAGGACGTCGAAAGACCTATGGCTACACCTTC. It is translated as CASSRKQGRRKTYGYTF.

Ten or more counts support this clonotype. The J gene is TRBJ1-6, the V gene TRBV30; 9 nucleotides match TRBD1. CDR3 length: 14 residues. Germline V CDR1 and CDR2: GTSNPN, SVGIG (reference sequence). The J segment lost 7 bases and the V segment lost 3 bases, leaving 4 bases of the junction unmatched. The CDR3 is CAWSHGQGNSPLHF. Written as DNA, the CDR3 is TGTGCCTGGAGCCACGGACAGGGGAATTCACCCCTCCACTTT.

With regard to this clonotype: A much larger clone differs from this one at a single base, so this may be a read error. V is TRBV5-6 and J is TRBJ1-2, with D uncertain. Germline V CDR1 and CDR2: SGHDT, YYEEEE. With 7 bases removed from V and 4 bases from J, the gap between germline ends came to 23 bases. The CDR3 has 16 amino acids. The CDR3 nucleotides are TGTGCCAGCCTAGTGCGCAAAAGTCGAAAGACCTATGGCTACACCTTC. This sequence encodes CASLVRKSRKTYGYTF.

As for this clonotype: A clone one base away is much larger, so this may be a read error. The chain recombines TRBV3-1 with TRBJ2-5; D call uncertain. Per the germline V gene, CDR1 is LGHDT and CDR2 is YNNKEL (reference sequence). The CDR3 has 17 residues. CDR3 DNA sequence: TGTGCCAACAGCGCGTGCATTCCCATTTCTTTCTCTGAGACCCAGTACTTC. The encoded protein is CANSACIPISFSETQYF.

This clonotype was counted ten times or more. The chain carries TRBV6-8 and TRBJ1-6, with D tentatively TRBD1 (5 bases). The V end was cut by 6 bases, the J end by 9 bases, with 12 bases between. CDR3 length: 13 amino acids. CDR1 is MNHGY, CDR2 SAAAGT, per germline. The CDR3 loop is CASSSRGGSPLHF. The DNA for the CDR3 is TGTGCCAGCAGCTCTCGGGGCGGTTCACCCCTCCACTTT.

This clonotype was recorded at least ten times. The V call is TRBV5-1, the J call TRBJ1-2; D gene uncertain. Germline V lookup: CDR1 SGHRS, CDR2 YFSETQ. The V end was cut by 0 bases, the J end by 4 bases, with 13 bases between. CDR3 length: 15 amino acids. CDR3 sequence (DNA): TGCGCCAGCAGCTTGGGAACAGACCGCGCCTATGGCTACACCTTC. This gives the protein CASSLGTDRAYGYTF.

This chain uses TRBV3-1 with TRBJ2-2; D is undetermined. V lost 5 bases to trimming and J lost 5 bases, with 24 bases between them. Looked up from germline, CDR1 is LGHDT and CDR2 is YNNKEL (reference sequence). The CDR3 totals 18 residues. The CDR3 nucleotides are TGTGCCAGCAGCACAGAGTTTCCCATTTCAGGCTTGACCGGGGAGCTGTTTTTT. Translated, it gives CASSTEFPISGLTGELFF.

This clonotype has a count of ten or more. The chain joins TRBV3-1 to TRBJ2-2; a possible D gene is TRBD2 (6 bases). Germline CDR1 LGHDT, CDR2 YNNKEL (reference sequence). V shed 4 bases and J shed 4 bases, with 13 bases lying between them. This CDR3 region has 15 residues. DNA of the CDR3: TGTGCCAGCAGCCCGGGAGAGGAGGGCACCGGGGAGCTGTTTTTT. Translated, it gives CASSPGEEGTGELFF.

This chain links TRBV4-1 with TRBJ2-2; TRBD2 aligns across 9 bases. Germline lookup yields CDR1 MGHRA and CDR2 YSYEKL. This CDR3 contains 18 residues. V gave up 0 bases and J gave up 2 bases; unmatched junction bases: 7. For the CDR3, the DNA is TGCGCCAGCAGCCAAGATTGGGCTAGCGGGATTAACACCGGGGAGCTGTTTTTT. Protein: CASSQDWASGINTGELFF.

In its sample, this clonotype was seen a few times. CDR3 sequence reads: CASSGSNRDGKTHGYTF. DNA for the CDR3: TGTGCCAGCAGCGGGTCAAACAGAGACGGAAAGACCCATGGCTACACCTTC. This chain uses TRBV7-2 with TRBJ1-2; the D is unclear. V was pared by 5 bases and J by 6 bases, with 25 bases between. The CDR3 has 17 residues. Germline V gives CDR1 SGHTA, CDR2 FQGNSA.

This clonotype was detected only a few times. CDR3 amino acids: CASSYSGDETQYF. CDR3 nucleotides: TGTGCCAGCAGTTACTCGGGTGACGAGACCCAGTACTTC. The V gene is TRBV6-6, the J gene TRBJ2-5; no definite D call. CDR3 length: 13 amino acids. Trimming left V 0 bases short and J 5 bases short, with 7 bases between. From germline, CDR1 is MNHNY and CDR2 SVGAGI (reference sequence).

This clonotype was observed at least ten times. The V and J genes are TRBV24-1 and TRBJ1-2, with D unresolved. This CDR3 has 17 residues. Germline lookup yields CDR1 KGHDR and CDR2 SFDVKD. V lost 6 bases and J lost 4, with 23 bases in between. CDR3 sequence: CATSSGFSTRKTYGYTF. In nucleotides, the CDR3 is TGTGCCACCAGTTCAGGATTTAGTACCAGAAAGACCTATGGCTACACCTTC.

Of note for this clonotype: A clone one base away is much larger, so this may be a read error. The J gene is TRBJ1-2, the V gene TRBV10-3; D is perhaps TRBD1 (5 bases). The CDR3 is 14 amino acids. The germline gives CDR1 ENHRY, CDR2 SYGVKD. DNA for the CDR3: TGTGCCATCGGTGAAGGGGCCCATAACTATGGCTACACCTTC. It codes for CAIGEGAHNYGYTF.

This clonotype was observed many times. This chain joins TRBV27 and TRBJ1-1; 8 bases are a match to TRBD1. The germline gives CDR1 MNHEY, CDR2 SMNVEV (reference sequence). This CDR3 spans 14 amino acids. Trimming cost V 5 bases and J 8 bases; bases outside gene matches: 10. This chain's CDR3 is CASSPLDREVEAFF. The DNA of the CDR3 is TGTGCCAGCAGTCCGCTGGACAGGGAGGTAGAAGCTTTCTTT.

This clonotype was counted many times. The gene calls are TRBV5-1 and TRBJ2-3, with a tentative D call TRBD1 (5 bases). This CDR3 comprises 16 residues. The V and J ends lost 0 bases and 4 bases respectively, with 15 bases between them. The germline V gene has CDR1 SGHRS and CDR2 YFSETQ. This CDR3 reads CASSLAIKGASDTQYF. The CDR3 DNA follows: TGCGCCAGCAGCTTGGCCATAAAAGGGGCTTCAGATACGCAGTATTTT.

This clonotype was counted only a few times. The chain uses TRBV6-5 and TRBJ2-1, with D unclear. Germline V CDR1 and CDR2: MNHEY, SVGAGI. The CDR3 is 15 residues long. The V end lost 5 bases, the J end lost 4 bases, and 15 bases lay between the germline ends. The CDR3, as DNA: TGTGCCAGCAGTACTGACGTCCTCGAATACAATGAGCAGTTCTTC. Translated: CASSTDVLEYNEQFF.